Included here is one T cell receptor beta chain sequence, with context. The antigen is undetermined. Treatment here: oral pan-JAK inhibitor, 5-10 mg twice daily. The data were obtained in a study of CD8+ T cells in alopecia areata. Across the whole study: Scoring of severity for treated patients was based on percentage of affected scalp area.

Investigators isolated RNA and reverse transcribed it into cDNA to act as the sequencing template. Measured with immunoSEQ multiplex PCR; TCRdb has only the in-frame clones, and not every one. The sample lists 200,000 to 250,000 clones, 64% occurring once. Germline assignment: CDR1 MGHRA and CDR2 YSYEKL. Trimming pared 0 bases from V and 2 bases from J, leaving 7 bases between. CDR3 size: 14 residues. Study-wide results and limits: In scalp samples, resident alphabeta T cells of normal skin are also sequenced. In scalp and blood, many expanded lesional clones persisted during tofacitinib. Because of a solitary nonresponder, the connection of baseline CD8+ expansion to response stays uncertain.

The receptor's source is a human donor with alopecia areata. The sample consisted of CD4+ T cells sorted from blood, taken at week 4, from a patient treated with tofacitinib. The V and J genes are TRBV4-1 and TRBJ2-5; D gene ambiguous. The CDR3 sequence is CASSQERVQETQYF. CDR3 nucleotides: TGCGCCAGCAGCCAAGAACGGGTACAAGAGACCCAGTACTTC.